This T cell receptor beta chain was identified in a study of blood T cell repertoires in COVID-19. Study-wide background: Specimens from acute and convalescent COVID-19 originated in the United States, Italy and Spain.

CDR3 length: 13 residues. Trimming shortened V by 7 bases and J by 2 bases, and 11 bases separated the two germline ends. Germline lookup yields CDR1 SNHLY and CDR2 FYNNEI. Participants came from fewer than 25 US areas, aged roughly 18 to 100 years. Researchers sorted participants into cohorts using their self-reported clinical history. Some clones are missing from TCRdb's copy, which holds only in-frame ones; the method was immunoSEQ multiplex PCR. The table records 450,000 to 600,000 clones, about nine tenths of them present only once. The chain is built from TRBV2 and TRBJ2-5; D is perhaps TRBD2 (5 bases). Sequenced input: PBMCs or T cells enriched from blood (not recorded which). The clonotype originates from a woman under 30 who had recovered from COVID-19. CDR3 loop: CASTGGLQETQYF. The CDR3 DNA sequence: TGTGCCAGCACCGGCGGGTTACAAGAGACCCAGTACTTC.